The clone carrying this T cell receptor (beta chain) was observed a few times. The CDR3 loop spans 16 amino acids. Unmatched junction bases numbered 12, after V lost 6 bases and J lost 2 bases. CDR1 and CDR2 from the germline V gene are SGHAT and FQDESV (reference sequence). This record comes from a study of blood T cell repertoires in COVID-19. Study information: COVID-19 samples collected from the United States, Italy and Spain covered acute and convalescent phases. From T cells, B-cell-depleted T cells, or PBMCs came the material, which was cDNA or gDNA.

Profiled with immunoSEQ multiplex PCR; TCRdb holds only in-frame clones, not every one. The sample shows about 240,000 clones, about 82% of them seen only once. Material for sequencing was peripheral blood. This TCR was recovered from a man at least 80 years old with acute or convalescent COVID-19. This chain links TRBV11-1 with TRBJ2-7, with 8 bases identical to TRBD2. CDR3 sequence reads: CASRFSAGGTPYEQYF. The CDR3 nucleotides read TGTGCCAGCAGATTCTCGGCGGGAGGTACCCCCTACGAGCAGTACTTC.